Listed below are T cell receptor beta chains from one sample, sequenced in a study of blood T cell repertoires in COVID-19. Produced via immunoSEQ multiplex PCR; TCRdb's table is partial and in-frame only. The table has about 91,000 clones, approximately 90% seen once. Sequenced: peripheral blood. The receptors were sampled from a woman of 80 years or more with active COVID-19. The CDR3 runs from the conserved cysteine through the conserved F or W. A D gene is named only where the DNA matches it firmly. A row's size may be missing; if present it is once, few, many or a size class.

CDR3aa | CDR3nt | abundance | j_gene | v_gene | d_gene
CASSLYRGLLFF | TGTGCCAGCAGCCTCTACAGGGGGCTTTTGTTCTTC | - | TRBJ2-1 | TRBV5-4 | TRBD1
CASSSAGTYSGNTIYF | TGTGCCAGCAGTTCTGCCGGGACTTACTCTGGAAACACCATATATTTT | - | TRBJ1-3 | TRBV28 | -
CASSPGQDITDTQYF | TGTGCCAGCAGCCCCGGACAGGACATCACAGATACGCAGTATTTT | - | TRBJ2-3 | TRBV2 | TRBD1
CASSLGSASIHEQFF | TGCGCCAGCAGCTTGGGGTCCGCTAGTATCCATGAGCAGTTCTTC | once | TRBJ2-1 | TRBV5-1 | -
CASNQGNSEAFF | TGCGCCAGCAACCAGGGAAATTCTGAAGCTTTCTTT | - | TRBJ1-1 | TRBV5-1 | -
CASSQDGTSELFTDTQYF | TGCGCCAGCAGCCAAGATGGAACTAGCGAGCTCTTCACAGATACGCAGTATTTT | - | TRBJ2-3 | TRBV4-3 | TRBD2
CASSLQGSQETQYF | TGTGCCAGCAGCTTGCAGGGGAGTCAAGAGACCCAGTACTTC | - | TRBJ2-5 | TRBV5-6 | -
CASSYQGAWDYGYTF | TGCGCCAGCAGCTATCAGGGGGCTTGGGACTATGGCTACACCTTC | - | TRBJ1-2 | TRBV5-1 | TRBD1
CASKGDRRTTPGGQPQHF | TGTGCCAGTAAGGGGGACAGGCGCACCACGCCTGGTGGTCAGCCCCAGCATTTT | - | TRBJ1-5 | TRBV19 | TRBD1
CASSQGGRSYNEQFF | TGTGCCAGCAGCCAAGGCGGGAGGTCATACAATGAGCAGTTCTTC | - | TRBJ2-1 | TRBV3-1/TRBV3-2 | TRBD2
CASRGTVEVWLGTGELFF | TGCGCCAGCCGGGGGACAGTCGAGGTGTGGTTGGGCACCGGGGAGCTGTTTTTT | - | TRBJ2-2 | TRBV10-2 | -
CASSLEQGPGNTIYF | TGTGCCAGCAGCTTGGAACAGGGTCCTGGAAACACCATATATTTT | - | TRBJ1-3 | TRBV5-4 | -
CASSEGTRNQPQHF | TGTGCCAGCAGTGAAGGGACACGCAATCAGCCCCAGCATTTT | - | TRBJ1-5 | TRBV2 | -
CSGQGGLVNTEAFF | TGCAGCGGACAGGGGGGATTAGTAAACACTGAAGCTTTCTTT | - | TRBJ1-1 | TRBV29-1 | TRBD1
CASSLGLPGTRNTGELFF | TGTGCCAGCAGTTTAGGACTACCCGGGACTAGGAACACCGGGGAGCTGTTTTTT | - | TRBJ2-2 | TRBV28 | TRBD2
CASSGTGTSGSYEQYF | TGTGCCAGCAGCGGGACGGGGACTAGCGGTTCCTACGAGCAGTACTTC | - | TRBJ2-7 | TRBV5-4 | TRBD2
CASSRGQARSSYEQYF | TGTGCCAGCAGCCGAGGACAGGCTAGGAGCTCCTACGAGCAGTACTTC | - | TRBJ2-7 | TRBV7-8 | TRBD1
CASSSTGTGGPYEQYF | TGTGCCAGCAGCTCAACCGGGACAGGGGGCCCCTACGAGCAGTACTTC | - | TRBJ2-7 | TRBV7-9 | TRBD1
CASSTSGQTNTGELFF | TGTGCCAGCAGCACGTCGGGACAAACGAACACCGGGGAGCTGTTTTTT | once | TRBJ2-2 | TRBV9 | -
CASSSTGLNTGELFF | TGTGCCAGCAGCTCGACAGGGTTAAACACCGGGGAGCTGTTTTTT | - | TRBJ2-2 | TRBV7-2 | TRBD1
CSVVTDRGTEAFF | TGCAGCGTCGTCACGGACAGGGGTACTGAAGCTTTCTTT | - | TRBJ1-1 | TRBV29-1 | TRBD1
CASSLTSGITDTQYF | TGTGCCAGCAGCCTGACTAGCGGGATCACAGATACGCAGTATTTT | - | TRBJ2-3 | TRBV5-6 | TRBD2
CASSLTSGRGETQYF | TGTGCCAGCAGCTTGACTAGCGGCCGAGGGGAGACCCAGTACTTC | - | TRBJ2-5 | TRBV7-9 | TRBD2
CASSELTGVWLSSKQYF | TGTGCCAGCAGTGAATTGACAGGGGTTTGGTTGTCTAGTAAGCAGTACTTC | once | TRBJ2-7 | TRBV6-1 | TRBD1
CASSSPPQGDTEAFF | TGTGCCAGCAGCTCCCCCCCCCAGGGGGACACTGAAGCTTTCTTT | - | TRBJ1-1 | TRBV13 | TRBD1
CATSDQGTGVGGEQYF | TGTGCCACCAGTGATCAGGGGACAGGGGTAGGTGGCGAGCAGTACTTC | - | TRBJ2-7 | TRBV24-1 | TRBD1
CASSLNPAGVDTQYF | TGTGCCAGCAGCTTAAACCCCGCGGGAGTAGATACGCAGTATTTT | - | TRBJ2-3 | TRBV7-3 | TRBD2
CASSVELAGGDGELFF | TGTGCCAGCAGCGTAGAACTAGCGGGAGGGGACGGGGAGCTGTTTTTT | - | TRBJ2-2 | TRBV9 | TRBD2
CASSYDYFGQPYGYTF | TGTGCCAGCAGTTACGACTATTTTGGACAGCCCTATGGCTACACCTTC | - | TRBJ1-2 | TRBV6-5 | -